Shown below are 22 T cell receptor beta chains from a single sample sequenced in a study of Tregs in tolerant kidney transplant recipients. Using immunoSEQ multiplex PCR, the repertoire was profiled, and TCRdb retains in-frame clones only, with some absent. The sample has some 69,000 clones, around 84% seen once. The material sequenced was CD4+ T cells from blood. All receptors come from a human donor in good health.

The chain carries TRBV6-5 and TRBJ1-5; D is unclear. Looked up from germline, CDR1 is MNHEY and CDR2 is SVGAGI. V gave up 5 bases and J gave up 1 base, with 9 bases separating them. The CDR3 has 14 amino acids. CDR3 residues: CASSRVRSNQPQHF. The CDR3 DNA follows: TGTGCCAGCAGTCGGGTGCGGAGCAATCAGCCCCAGCATTTT.

The J gene is TRBJ1-3, the V gene TRBV18, with a weak D call TRBD1 (6 bases). Germline V gene sequence: CDR1 KGHSH, CDR2 LQKENI. The V and J ends lost 2 bases and 0 bases respectively, with 11 bases between them. The CDR3 runs 16 residues. The CDR3 coding sequence is TGTGCCAGCTCACCAGGACAGATTCCCTCTGGAAACACCATATATTTT. Protein: CASSPGQIPSGNTIYF.

CDR3 region: CSASLIDIQYF. DNA for the CDR3: TGCAGTGCTTCCCTCATAGACATTCAGTACTTC. The chain recombines TRBV20-1 with TRBJ2-4; no clear D gene. Germline CDR1 reads DFQATT; CDR2 reads SNEGSKA (reference sequence). V was cut by 5 bases and J by 8 bases, with 10 bases left in between. This CDR3 has 11 residues.

V usage is TRBV4-2 and J usage is TRBJ2-3; 8 bases fit TRBD1. From germline, CDR1 is LGHNA and CDR2 YNFKEQ. Trimming took 1 base from V and 6 from J; bases not matched to a gene: 6. The CDR3 is 15 residues long. The CDR3 DNA reads as TGTGCCAGCAGCCAAGGGCAGGGGGCTTTTGATACGCAGTATTTT. It yields the protein CASSQGQGAFDTQYF.

This clone has a handful of counts. The chain employs TRBV4-3 and TRBJ2-3; TRBD2 is a possible D gene (5 bases). Germline loops: CDR1 LGHNA, CDR2 YSLEER. The CDR3 contains 18 residues. V was shortened by 2 bases and J by 0 bases, with 18 bases between the two germline ends. The CDR3 DNA is TGCGCCAGCAGCCAAAATCCACCCCGGGAATTAAGCACAGATACGCAGTATTTT. The encoded protein is CASSQNPPRELSTDTQYF.

This clone was observed a handful of times. The conserved closing phenylalanine or tryptophan is absent in this CDR3, likely reflecting a read error. The DNA is left out, because the CDR3 cannot be placed on it with certainty; the CDR3 is given as TCRdb lists it. The chain employs TRBV25-1 and TRBJ1-1; the D segment call TRBD1 is taken from the table without a DNA check. The CDR3 has 12 amino acids, counting both end residues. The germline V gene has CDR1 MGHDK and CDR2 SYGVNS. The CDR3 protein is CASSEPYGQAHI.

This chain connects TRBV4-1 to TRBJ2-1; TRBD1 aligns across 10 bases. This CDR3 is 18 amino acids long. V was pared by 0 bases and J by 10 bases, with 15 bases of the junction left unmatched. Germline CDR1 reads MGHRA; CDR2 reads YSYEKL. This CDR3 reads CASSQDTGTGVLRGEQFF. In nucleotides, the CDR3 is TGCGCCAGCAGCCAAGATACAGGGACAGGGGTCCTCCGGGGAGAGCAGTTCTTC.

This rearrangement joins TRBV28 to TRBJ2-2; TRBD2 might be the D (6 bases). Trimming removed 6 bases at V and 5 bases at J, with 13 bases between. This CDR3 spans 14 amino acids. Per germline, CDR1 MDHEN and CDR2 SYDVKM. Here the CDR3 reads CASRPGGSTGELFF. CDR3 in DNA: TGTGCCAGCAGACCCGGGGGAAGTACCGGGGAGCTGTTTTTT.

The V call is TRBV10-2, the J call TRBJ2-3; 7 positions match TRBD2. Germline trimming cut 7 bases from V and 1 base from J; bases unmatched to any gene: 17. CDR3 size: 18 residues. Germline V CDR1 and CDR2: WSHSY, SAAADI. DNA for the CDR3: TGCGCCAGCAAAGTGGTGGGGGGGACCCTGCCCGGCACAGATACGCAGTATTTT. Translated, it gives CASKVVGGTLPGTDTQYF.

This clone occurred once. The rearrangement links TRBV5-6 to TRBJ1-5; D not resolved. The CDR3 is 14 residues long. Germline V gene lookup returns CDR1 SGHDT and CDR2 YYEEEE. The ends were cut back, 0 bases at V and 1 base at J, with 5 bases in the middle. Here the CDR3 DNA reads TGTGCCAGCAGCTTGGGGGGAAGCAATCAGCCCCAGCATTTT. Translation: CASSLGGSNQPQHF.

This sequence joins TRBV5-4 and TRBJ1-4; D is unclear. The CDR3 consists of 15 residues. With 1 base removed from V and 5 bases from J, the gap between germline ends came to 12 bases. In germline, CDR1 is SGHNT, CDR2 YYREEE (reference sequence). CDR3 nucleotides: TGTGCCAGCAGCTTGAGCGGTGGGATAAATGAAAAACTGTTTTTT. Protein sequence: CASSLSGGINEKLFF.

The J gene is TRBJ1-5, the V gene TRBV29-1; perhaps TRBD1 as D (5 bases). This CDR3 has 12 residues. Trimming left V 5 bases short and J 5 bases short, with 10 bases between. In germline, CDR1 is SQVTM, CDR2 ANQGSEA. Here the CDR3 reads CSVQRGDQPQHF. The CDR3 DNA is TGCAGCGTTCAGCGGGGCGATCAGCCCCAGCATTTT.

There are a few counts of this clone. This chain links TRBV11-2 with TRBJ1-3; D not resolved. Trimming left V 5 bases short and J 4 bases short, with 21 bases between. The CDR3 has 17 amino acids. Germline V gives CDR1 SGHAT, CDR2 FQNNGV. The CDR3 coding sequence is TGTGCCAGCAGCGCATTGCGGGGTCGGGTTATGGGAAACACCATATATTTT. Amino acids: CASSALRGRVMGNTIYF.

V and J are TRBV25-1 and TRBJ2-1, with TRBD1 matching 12 bases. CDR1 is MGHDK and CDR2 is SYGVNS in the germline V gene. With V trimmed by 3 bases and J by 11 bases, 8 bases remained unmatched. The CDR3 is 15 residues long. The CDR3 nucleotides read TGTGCCAGCAGTGATCCCGGGACAGGGGGCCGAAAGCAGTTCTTC. This encodes CASSDPGTGGRKQFF.

The V call is TRBV7-2, the J call TRBJ2-5; tentatively, D is TRBD2 (5 bases). Germline V lookup: CDR1 SGHTA, CDR2 FQGNSA. This CDR3 spans 13 amino acids. V lost 6 bases and J 4 bases, leaving 12 bases between the germline ends. In DNA, the CDR3 is TGTGCCAGCAGGGTCACTAGAGGAGAGACCCAGTACTTC. Protein sequence: CASRVTRGETQYF.

V usage is TRBV11-3 and J usage is TRBJ2-2; 7 bases align to TRBD2. The CDR3 length is 16 residues. The J segment lost 5 bases and the V segment lost 8 bases, leaving 14 bases of the junction unmatched. Germline V lookup: CDR1 SGHNT, CDR2 YENEEA. CDR3 residues: CASAGEWAGRTGELFF. In DNA form, the CDR3 reads TGTGCCAGCGCGGGGGAATGGGCGGGTCGGACCGGGGAGCTGTTTTTT.

The chain carries TRBV6-5 and TRBJ1-1; the D is unclear. The length of the CDR3 is 12 residues. V shed 5 bases and J shed 5 bases, with 9 bases lying between them. The germline V gene encodes CDR1 MNHEY and CDR2 SVGAGI. CDR3 residues: CASSRGQTEAFF. As DNA, the CDR3 is TGTGCCAGCAGTCGGGGTCAAACTGAAGCTTTCTTT.

This clone was seen more than once but under ten times. The rearrangement uses TRBV6-5 and TRBJ1-2; D possibly corresponds to TRBD1 (5 bases). CDR3 size: 13 residues. Looked up from germline, CDR1 is MNHEY and CDR2 is SVGAGI. The V end was cut by 7 bases, the J end by 2 bases, with 11 bases between. For the CDR3, the DNA is TGTGCCAGCACCCTTGGGGGAAACTATGGCTACACCTTC. Its translation: CASTLGGNYGYTF.

The chain combines TRBV6-5 with TRBJ2-7, with TRBD2 matching 9 bases. Germline trimming cut 5 bases from V and 5 bases from J; bases unmatched to any gene: 7. In germline, CDR1 is MNHEY, CDR2 SVGAGI. The CDR3 length is 14 residues. This chain's CDR3 is CASSRSGSSHEQYF. CDR3 sequence (DNA): TGTGCCAGCAGTCGTAGCGGGAGTAGCCACGAGCAGTACTTC.

In this sample, this clone turned up many times. The rearrangement uses TRBV2 and TRBJ2-5, with a weak D call TRBD1 (6 bases). Per the germline V gene, CDR1 is SNHLY and CDR2 is FYNNEI. The ends were cut back, 7 bases at V and 1 base at J, with 13 bases in the middle. The CDR3 runs 14 residues. CDR3 sequence (DNA): TGTGCCAGCATTACAAACAGGGCCCAAGAGACCCAGTACTTC. Translation: CASITNRAQETQYF. The variable domain in full, completed from reference TRBV2 and TRBJ2-5, reads EPEVTQTPSHQVTQMGQEVILRCVPISNHLYFYWYRQILGQKVEFLVSFYNNEISEKSEIFDDQFSVERPDGSNFTLKIRSTKLEDSAMYFCASITNRAQETQYFGPGTRLLVL.

This chain joins TRBV5-1 and TRBJ1-1; 8 nucleotides match TRBD1. The CDR3 sequence is 16 residues long. V lost 3 bases and J lost 4; bases outside the gene matches: 11. Germline V gene lookup returns CDR1 SGHRS and CDR2 YFSETQ. CDR3 sequence (DNA): TGCGCCAGCAGCTCCCGGACAGGGTGGTTACCCACTGAAGCTTTCTTT. Translation: CASSSRTGWLPTEAFF.

The CDR3 spells CASSLGQSSTDTQYF. CDR3 DNA: TGTGCCAGCAGCCTGGGTCAAAGCAGCACAGATACGCAGTATTTT. The chain combines TRBV11-3 with TRBJ2-3; unclear D gene. Germline loops: CDR1 SGHNT, CDR2 YENEEA. The V end was cut by 5 bases, the J end by 0 bases, with 12 bases between. The CDR3 totals 15 residues. Looking up the rest from reference TRBV11-3 and TRBJ2-3 gives the full variable domain: EAGVVQSPRYKIIEKKQPVAFWCNPISGHNTLYWYLQNLGQGPELLIRYENEEAVDDSQLPKDRFSAERLKGVDSTLKIQPAELGDSAVYLCASSLGQSSTDTQYFGPGTRLTVL.